The clone carrying this T cell receptor beta chain was counted many times. What it recognizes is unknown. The iRepertoire nested amplicon-rescue multiplex PCR amplified TCR alpha and beta CDR3s from RNA. Input was roughly 85-450 ng of tissue mRNA or PBMC total RNA. One entry per CDR3 protein results from TCRdb running MiXCR on the multiplex PCR reads. The sample consists of about 110,000 distinct CDR3 sequences, approximately 26% of them appearing once. The entry originates in a study of glioma-infiltrating T cells. General observations from the study: Tissue and blood shared very few CDR3 sequences. Gliomas, especially low-grade, showed above-expected tissue-blood divergence; non-neoplastic patients showed below.

CDR1 is SQVTM and CDR2 is ANQGSEA in the germline V gene. The CDR3 is made up of 13 amino acids. Trimming shortened V by 5 bases and J by 2 bases, and 12 bases separated the two germline ends. The sequence was obtained from a human donor with low-grade glioma or glioblastoma, undergoing nonglioma brain surgery, or in good health (not recorded which). The chain uses TRBV29-1 and TRBJ2-5; D remains ambiguous. Sequencing was done on a sample of glioma tissue, nonneoplastic brain tissue, or PBMCs (not recorded which). The CDR3 is CSVTARRQETQYF. The CDR3 DNA reads TGCAGCGTTACGGCTAGACGACAAGAGACCCAGTACTTC.